This TCR beta chain is from a study of vaccination and CD4 T cells after COVID-19. Overall study results and limits: Relatively small numbers of convalescent patients were studied, with no early post-infection timepoints included. Within convalescent individuals, 304 out of 307 vaccine-specific clones proved to be spike mono-reactive.

This clonotype was observed a few times. The antigen is undetermined. The Oncomine TCR Beta short-read assay generated sequence data from the DNA of cultured CD4+ T cells. Each CDR3 protein is one row after TCRdb ran MiXCR on the PCR reads. The data contain about 5,500 distinct CDR3 sequences, approximately 74% of them singletons. Treatment in this sample: roughly nine-day PBMC culture with coronavirus spike peptide pools or control peptides (ViraFEST assay). The sequence came from a human donor who had recovered from COVID-19. The sequencing input was CD4+ T cells from blood, cultured in vitro.

CDR3 sequence: CASSEYYGYTF. In DNA form, the CDR3 reads TGTGCCAGCAGCGAATACTATGGCTACACCTTC. The gene calls are TRBV2 and TRBJ1-2; D ambiguous. The length of the CDR3 is 11 residues. Germline loops: CDR1 SNHLY, CDR2 FYNNEI. V lost 6 bases to trimming and J lost 3 bases, with 5 bases between them.